This TCR beta chain was captured by sequencing in a study of T cells in Graves' hyperthyroidism and ophthalmopathy (dated by TCRdb to 2018 to 2020). Describing the broader study: Peripheral blood was collected at initial diagnosis, before any treatment. Once sampling was done, hyperthyroidism patients were given methimazole at a starting dose of 30 mg daily, whereas ophthalmopathy patients were given high-dose intravenous methylprednisolone. The paper describes TCR Vbeta CDR3 sequencing of 140 or so peripheral blood samples, made up of fewer than 50 ophthalmopathy patients, 70 to 75 hyperthyroidism patients and 17 progressor patients. A discovery cohort of around 100 patients, 43 with Graves' ophthalmopathy and roughly 59 with stable Graves' hyperthyroidism, was used to find distinguishing TCR V-J signatures. Prospective prediction of ophthalmopathy was tested in an independent validation cohort consisting of 18 hyperthyroidism patients and approximately 16 patients who later progressed to ophthalmopathy. In addition, the study compared T-cell repertoires in thyroid tissue and in blood from 6 or 7 Graves' hyperthyroidism patients. The 100 or so discovery patients were randomly divided into training and test sets at a 7:3 ratio.

Paper-wide results and their limitations: A 13 V-J signature model separated ophthalmopathy from stable hyperthyroidism, with nearly 90% sensitivity and approximately 81% specificity in cross-validation and 80%/75% in testing. No statistical method was used to fix the sample size in advance, and group allocation was not hidden from the investigators. Most expanded thyroid clonotypes (frequency above 0.001) were also found in blood, which suggests that blood repertoires may mirror thyroid immune responses. In validation, progression to ophthalmopathy was predicted by the model with around 71% sensitivity and just over 72% specificity, a median of about 6.8 months before onset.

Graves' hyperthyroidism was defined as stable when no progression to ophthalmopathy occurred over 18 months of follow-up. Hyperthyroidism patients were aged 18 to 65 years and newly diagnosed, with disease duration of less than 2 months. The study excluded patients with uncontrolled infections, other autoimmune diseases, pregnancy or lactation. Diagnoses relied on clinical symptoms, serum thyroxine and TRAb, thyroid ultrasound and orbital computed tomography. PBMCs were isolated from about 10 ml of fresh peripheral blood by Ficoll-Paque density gradient centrifugation. Total RNA was extracted using Trizol reagent, and RNA quality was assessed on an Agilent 2100 Bioanalyzer. For this chain, trimming is 4 bases at the V end and 5 bases at the J end, and the number of junction bases without a gene match is 11. CDR1 and CDR2 are read off the germline V gene (reference sequence) as SEHNR and FQNEAQ. There are 16 amino acids in the CDR3, from cysteine to phenylalanine inclusive. Only the CDR3 portion is preserved as DNA: 48 bases, with reading frame beginning at the first base.

This clonotype was recorded at least ten times. Its specific antigen is unknown. Per-nucleotide qualities are absent, and no much larger clonotype sits a single base away. The TCR beta CDR3 regions were amplified from the RNA transcripts. The TCR CDR3 was subjected to a first round of RT-PCR using the HTBI primer set and the Qiagen OneStep RT-PCR kit. Libraries were constructed in a second round of multiplex PCR, after which size selection and purification were carried out. Paired-end sequencing of the libraries was performed with 100 bp reads on an Illumina HiSeq2000. The source study handled its data this way. Raw data were processed with SOAPnuke, discarding reads with adapters, uncalled bases, mean Phred below 15, or no exact constant-primer or identifier match. High-quality paired reads were merged with COPE v1.2.5, and unique nucleotide sequences were defined as clonotypes. Clonotypes were aligned to IMGT TRBV, TRBD and TRBJ reference segments using MiTCR v1.1. The analysis was restricted to V-J combinations with a frequency above 0.0001, which together covered about 99% of the repertoires. The TCS score was defined as the ratio of F50 (clonal expansion) to E x V (chaos), calculated using BLOSUM62-based TCRdist between CDR3 peptides within each V-J. Welch's t-statistics and random forest reduced 450 to 600 V-J features to 13, which were used in a naive Bayes classifier (R e1071). Using fastp at Q25 and MiXCR, TCRdb reprocessed the public reads and kept productive beta chains. Entries are consolidated by CDR3 protein sequence, retaining the most common genes and DNA. The V and J calls shown here were made by TCRdb, not taken from the authors' results. The table for this sample lists hundreds of thousands of distinct CDR3 sequences; around 14% of them were counted only once. Together, the top ten hold about 14% of the sample.

The receptor chain draws on TRBV7-9 and TRBJ2-5, with 9 junctional bases fitting TRBD1. The clonotype was recovered from a woman aged 18-29 years with Graves' hyperthyroidism. Input material: blood. The DNA sequence reads TGTGCCAGCAGCTATCGGTTACAGGGGGCCTTGGAGACCCAGTACTTC. This translates into CASSYRLQGALETQYF.